Below are 32 T cell receptor beta chains sequenced from a single sample in a study of blood T cell repertoires in COVID-19. This table comes from immunoSEQ multiplex PCR, and its TCRdb copy is limited to in-frame clones, with some not included. The data hold some 170,000 clones, with over 80% observed a single time. The sample comprised peripheral blood. These receptors all come from a woman in her fifties or sixties with acute or convalescent COVID-19.

This clone was seen just once. The genes are TRBV27 and TRBJ1-2; D is perhaps TRBD1 (5 bases). Trimming took off 5 bases at V and 6 bases at J, with 16 bases between the two ends. The germline V gene has CDR1 MNHEY and CDR2 SMNVEV (reference sequence). CDR3 length equals 14 residues. CDR3 in amino acids: CASSPRGREDGYTF. The CDR3 DNA sequence: TGTGCCAGCAGTCCTCGTGGCAGGGAAGATGGCTACACCTTC.

V is TRBV4-1 and J is TRBJ1-2, with D unresolved. Germline CDR1 is MGHRA and CDR2 is YSYEKL. Trimming removed 0 bases at V and 4 bases at J, with 12 bases between. The CDR3 has 15 amino acids. CDR3 sequence (DNA): TGCGCCAGCAGCCAAGATCGTACGGCAGGCTATGGCTACACCTTC. This translates into CASSQDRTAGYGYTF.

The V call is TRBV27, the J call TRBJ1-6, with a weak D call TRBD1 (6 bases). This CDR3 is built from 14 residues. V lost 5 bases and J 6 bases, leaving 11 bases between the germline ends. The germline gives CDR1 MNHEY, CDR2 SMNVEV (reference sequence). The CDR3 reads CASSGQTGNSPLHF. CDR3 in DNA: TGTGCCAGCAGTGGACAGACGGGTAATTCACCCCTCCACTTT.

This clone was detected only a few times. This rearrangement joins TRBV12-3 or TRBV12-4 to TRBJ1-5; D is undetermined. CDR3 length: 11 residues. The V gene lost 1 base and the J gene lost 15 bases, with 10 bases spanning the gap. As DNA, the CDR3 is TGTGCCAGCAGTTTAGGCTTCTATAGGCATTTT. Encoded protein: CASSLGFYRHF.

The rearrangement uses TRBV11-2 and TRBJ2-1, with a possible D match to TRBD2 (5 bases). In germline, CDR1 is SGHAT, CDR2 FQNNGV. The V and J ends lost 5 bases and 7 bases respectively, with 18 bases between them. The CDR3 runs 15 residues. CDR3 coding DNA: TGTGCCAGCAGCCGCGGGTGGGGAAATACTAATGAGCAGTTCTTC. As protein: CASSRGWGNTNEQFF.

This clone was seen only a few times. The chain carries TRBV14 and TRBJ2-1; a weak D match, TRBD1 (5 bases). Germline V CDR1 and CDR2: SGHDN, FVKESK. The CDR3 runs to 14 residues. V was cut by 5 bases and J by 4 bases, with 12 bases left in between. CDR3 bases: TGTGCCAGCAGCTGGGGCCAGGGTTACAATGAGCAGTTCTTC. Its translation is CASSWGQGYNEQFF.

The chain couples TRBV3-1 (or the pseudogene TRBV3-2) to TRBJ1-1, with D possibly matching TRBD1 (6 bases). There are 15 residues in the CDR3. Germline CDR1 is LGHDT and CDR2 is YNNKEL (reference sequence). V was clipped by 3 bases and J by 0 bases, with 11 bases between them. CDR3 bases: TGTGCCAGCAGCCAGGGGGGGCGGGTGAACACTGAAGCTTTCTTT. It is translated as CASSQGGRVNTEAFF.

The chain combines TRBV7-6 with TRBJ1-1; possibly TRBD1 for D (6 bases). CDR1 is SGHVS and CDR2 is FNYEAQ in the germline V gene. Trimming took off 6 bases at V and 1 base at J, with 9 bases between the two ends. CDR3 length: 13 amino acids. CDR3 amino acids: CASRQDRNTEAFF. The CDR3 DNA reads TGTGCCAGCAGGCAGGACAGGAACACTGAAGCTTTCTTT.

The chain carries TRBV11-1 and TRBJ2-5; 9 bases agree with TRBD1. The CDR3 sequence is 15 residues long. J lost 4 bases, V lost 3 bases, and 6 bases had no gene match. Germline lookup yields CDR1 SGHAT and CDR2 FQDESV (reference sequence). This chain's CDR3 is CASSFRDRVGETQYF. CDR3 DNA: TGTGCCAGCAGCTTCCGGGACAGGGTGGGAGAGACCCAGTACTTC.

This chain connects TRBV6-2 or TRBV6-3 to TRBJ1-5; D is undetermined. Germline V gene sequence: CDR1 MNHEY, CDR2 SVGEGT. The CDR3 runs 15 residues. The ends were cut back, 6 bases at V and 2 bases at J, with 14 bases in the middle. The CDR3 protein is CASSPRGAGNQPQHF. The DNA of the CDR3 is TGTGCCAGCAGCCCACGGGGAGCGGGCAATCAGCCCCAGCATTTT.

This chain joins TRBV7-2 and TRBJ1-6, with 7 positions matching TRBD1. This CDR3 is 15 amino acids long. V lost 7 bases to trimming and J lost 2 bases; unmatched junction nucleotides: 5. Germline-derived CDR1 and CDR2 are SGHTA and FQGNSA. The CDR3 DNA follows: TGTGCCAGCACTTTTACAGGGGCCTATAATTCACCCCTCCACTTT. It codes for CASTFTGAYNSPLHF. The whole variable domain, filled in from reference TRBV7-2 and TRBJ1-6, reads GAGVSQSPSNKVTEKGKDVELRCDPISGHTALYWYRQSLGQGLEFLIYFQGNSAPDKSGLPSDRFSAERTGGSVSTLTIQRTQQEDSAVYLCASTFTGAYNSPLHFGNGTRLTVT.

The chain is built from TRBV5-1 and TRBJ1-6; a possible D gene is TRBD1 (5 bases). V lost 0 bases and J lost 2, with 12 bases in between. Per germline, CDR1 SGHRS and CDR2 YFSETQ. The CDR3 consists of 17 residues. CDR3 amino acids: CASSLASGGTYNSPLHF. The CDR3 nucleotides are TGCGCCAGCAGCTTGGCCTCGGGGGGGACCTATAATTCACCCCTCCACTTT.

This clone was observed a single time. V gene TRBV3-1 (or the pseudogene TRBV3-2) combines with J gene TRBJ1-1, with TRBD1 as a possible D gene (6 bases). CDR3 length: 14 residues. The germline V and J ends were trimmed by 2 bases and 0 bases, with 7 bases remaining between them. Germline CDR1 LGHDT, CDR2 YNNKEL (reference sequence). DNA of the CDR3: TGTGCCAGCAGCCAAAACAGGGTGAACACTGAAGCTTTCTTT. The encoded protein is CASSQNRVNTEAFF.

The chain couples TRBV19 to TRBJ1-3; D gene ambiguous. Germline V lookup: CDR1 LNHDA, CDR2 SQIVND (reference sequence). The CDR3 length is 15 residues. Trimming cost V 1 base and J 4 bases, with 11 bases left between them. The CDR3 protein is CASSIGGSLGNTIYF. CDR3 nucleotide sequence: TGTGCCAGTAGTATAGGCGGCAGCCTGGGAAACACCATATATTTT.

This clone was observed once. The chain employs TRBV7-9 and TRBJ1-3; a weak D match, TRBD1 (5 bases). Germline assignment: CDR1 SEHNR and CDR2 FQNEAQ (reference sequence). The CDR3 runs 15 residues. The V end was cut by 7 bases, the J end by 0 bases, with 13 bases between. The CDR3 loop is CASTPTVSSGNTIYF. CDR3 bases: TGTGCCAGCACCCCGACAGTCTCCTCTGGAAACACCATATATTTT.

V usage is TRBV11-2 and J usage is TRBJ1-5, with unresolved D. This CDR3 is 12 amino acids long. Trimming pared 5 bases from V and 6 bases from J, leaving 8 bases between. Germline-derived CDR1 and CDR2 are SGHAT and FQNNGV. The chain's CDR3 is CASSDGGQPQHF. For the CDR3, the DNA is TGTGCCAGCAGCGACGGCGGTCAGCCCCAGCATTTT. The full variable domain, completed using reference TRBV11-2 and TRBJ1-5, is EAGVAQSPRYKIIEKRQSVAFWCNPISGHATLYWYQQILGQGPKLLIQFQNNGVVDDSQLPKDRFSAERLKGVDSTLKIQPAKLEDSAVYLCASSDGGQPQHFGDGTRLSIL.

This chain joins TRBV19 and TRBJ1-2, with 10 bases identical to TRBD1. Germline CDR1 reads LNHDA; CDR2 reads SQIVND (reference sequence). J lost 6 bases, V lost 7 bases, and 8 bases had no gene match. This CDR3 has 14 amino acids. Here the CDR3 DNA reads TGTGCCAGTATCACGACAGGGGGCGTGAATGGCTACACCTTC. Protein: CASITTGGVNGYTF.

V gene TRBV6-6 combines with J gene TRBJ2-7; D is perhaps TRBD1 (5 bases). Trimming took 8 bases from V and 2 from J, leaving 10 bases between them. CDR3 length: 12 residues. Germline V lookup: CDR1 MNHNY, CDR2 SVGAGI (reference sequence). The CDR3 reads CASAQGPYEQYF. CDR3 DNA sequence: TGTGCCAGCGCGCAGGGCCCCTACGAGCAGTACTTC.

A single count supports this clone. This sequence joins TRBV13 and TRBJ1-1; 11 nucleotides match TRBD1. CDR1 is PRHDT and CDR2 is FYEKMQ in the germline V gene (reference sequence). The V gene end was trimmed by 5 bases and the J gene end by 5 bases; junction bases not matched to a gene: 1. CDR3 size: 13 residues. The CDR3 sequence: CASSGQGATEAFF. The CDR3 DNA follows: TGTGCCAGCAGCGGACAGGGGGCGACTGAAGCTTTCTTT.

This sequence joins TRBV4-3 and TRBJ2-7; a possible D gene is TRBD1 (6 bases). This CDR3 has 13 amino acids. Trimming removed 0 bases at V and 6 bases at J, with 9 bases between. Germline CDR1 reads LGHNA; CDR2 reads YSLEER. The CDR3 region has the DNA TGCGCCAGCAGCCAAGAGGTCAGGGGCGAGCAGTACTTC. It encodes CASSQEVRGEQYF.

The rearrangement links TRBV30 to TRBJ1-2; 7 nucleotides match TRBD1. The CDR3 is made up of 15 amino acids. V was clipped by 3 bases and J by 4 bases; unmatched bases: 11. Germline CDR1 GTSNPN, CDR2 SVGIG (reference sequence). In nucleotides, the CDR3 is TGTGCCTGGAGGAGCCGGGACAGCAGAACCTATGGCTACACCTTC. Amino acids: CAWRSRDSRTYGYTF.

The V gene is TRBV5-1, the J gene TRBJ1-3; 7 bases are shared with TRBD1. CDR1 is SGHRS, CDR2 YFSETQ, per germline. Losses at the gene ends were 0 bases for V and 1 base for J; bases not matched to a gene: 4. This CDR3 is 16 amino acids long. This CDR3 reads CASSLASQGSGNTIYF. The CDR3 coding sequence is TGCGCCAGCAGCTTGGCCTCACAGGGGTCTGGAAACACCATATATTTT.

The genes are TRBV29-1 and TRBJ2-4; unclear D gene. The CDR3 contains 12 residues. Trimming took off 1 base at V and 5 bases at J, with 6 bases between the two ends. Germline V gives CDR1 SQVTM, CDR2 ANQGSEA. CDR3 in amino acids: CSVEGAENIQYF. The DNA for the CDR3 is TGCAGCGTTGAAGGGGCAGAAAACATTCAGTACTTC. The whole variable domain, remainder taken from reference TRBV29-1 and TRBJ2-4, is SAVISQKPSRDICQRGTSLTIQCQVDSQVTMMFWYRQQPGQSLTLIATANQGSEATYESGFVIDKFPISRPNLTFSTLTVSNMSPEDSSIYLCSVEGAENIQYFGAGTRLSVL.

This clone has more than one count but fewer than ten. The chain uses TRBV4-3 and TRBJ2-5; possible D gene TRBD1, 6 bases. V was pared by 1 base and J by 0 bases, with 12 bases between. CDR1 is LGHNA, CDR2 YSLEER, per germline. This CDR3 is built from 16 residues. The CDR3 sequence: CASSQVTGTYQETQYF. The CDR3 DNA sequence: TGCGCCAGCAGCCAAGTTACAGGGACGTACCAAGAGACCCAGTACTTC.

The chain has TRBV4-3 and TRBJ1-1; 7 bases line up with TRBD1. CDR1 is LGHNA, CDR2 YSLEER, per germline. This CDR3 comprises 17 residues. V shed 0 bases, J shed 2 bases, and the junction held 9 bases outside the gene matches. As DNA, the CDR3 is TGCGCCAGCAGCCAAGAGTCATTGGGACAGCTAAACACTGAAGCTTTCTTT. As protein: CASSQESLGQLNTEAFF.

J is TRBJ2-3 and V is TRBV25-1; D remains ambiguous. CDR1 is MGHDK and CDR2 is SYGVNS in the germline V gene. The CDR3 has 12 residues. V lost 2 bases and J 3 bases, leaving 3 bases between the germline ends. The CDR3: CASSETTDTQYF. The DNA for the CDR3 is TGTGCCAGCAGTGAAACAACAGATACGCAGTATTTT.

The V gene is TRBV7-2, the J gene TRBJ1-5, with D perhaps matching TRBD1 (6 bases). The germline CDR1 and CDR2 sequences are SGHTA and FQGNSA. The V gene lost 1 base and the J gene lost 2 bases, with 12 bases spanning the gap. This CDR3 contains 16 residues. As DNA, the CDR3 is TGTGCCAGCAGCTTAGTCGTACAGGGAGGCAATCAGCCCCAGCATTTT. Encoded protein: CASSLVVQGGNQPQHF.

The chain has TRBV10-2 and TRBJ2-7; no clear D gene. The CDR3 covers 12 residues. V was clipped by 8 bases and J by 2 bases, with 10 bases between them. Per the germline V gene, CDR1 is WSHSY and CDR2 is SAAADI. CDR3 sequence reads: CASRSPTYEQYF. CDR3 in DNA: TGCGCCAGCCGTAGCCCCACCTACGAGCAGTACTTC.

This clone was detected only a few times. The chain has TRBV4-3 and TRBJ1-1, with a weak D call TRBD1 (6 bases). The CDR3 extends over 14 amino acids. Trimming stripped 2 bases from V and 4 bases from J, with 11 bases between. Germline assignment: CDR1 LGHNA and CDR2 YSLEER. The CDR3 coding sequence is TGCGCCAGCAGCCAACAGGGGAGTGGCACTGAAGCTTTCTTT. This codes for CASSQQGSGTEAFF.

The V gene is TRBV19, the J gene TRBJ1-2; 12 nucleotides line up with TRBD1. The germline V gene has CDR1 LNHDA and CDR2 SQIVND (reference sequence). This CDR3 has 14 residues. J gave up 8 bases and V 8 bases, and 9 bases lay outside the gene matches. The DNA of the CDR3 is TGTGCCAGTGGGGACAGGGGGCTTGTATTCGGCTACACCTTC. Translation gives CASGDRGLVFGYTF.

The chain uses TRBV18 and TRBJ2-1; 10 nucleotides line up with TRBD2. The CDR3 runs to 15 residues. Germline values: CDR1 KGHSH, CDR2 LQKENI. Trimming at V came to 3 bases and at J to 5 bases, leaving 4 bases not matched to a gene. The CDR3 region is CASSPRTSGNNEQFF. The CDR3 bases are TGTGCCAGCTCACCGCGGACTAGCGGAAACAATGAGCAGTTCTTC.

This clone is a singleton in its sample. The genes are TRBV30 and TRBJ2-1; TRBD1 matches 9 bases. The ends lost 3 bases at V and 9 bases at J; junction bases unmatched: 12. Germline V CDR1 and CDR2: GTSNPN, SVGIG (reference sequence). There are 15 residues in the CDR3. This CDR3 is CAWSDLGTGSGEQFF. CDR3 coding DNA: TGTGCCTGGAGCGATCTCGGGACAGGGTCCGGTGAGCAGTTCTTC.